The entry that follows covers one T cell receptor (beta chain) sequence. These data come from a study of PD-1 blockade in classical Hodgkin lymphoma. The time point was: cycle 4 day 1 (C4D1), after 6 weeks of nivolumab. Relapse after autologous stem cell transplantation occurred in every patient, and brentuximab vedotin exposure varied. Clones were read by immunoSEQ multiplex PCR, and TCRdb kept only the in-frame ones, dropping some. Of tens of thousands of clones listed, 60% to 80% were seen once; the top ten hold about 20%. This CDR3 has 13 amino acids. Trimming removed 4 bases at V and 9 bases at J, with 14 bases between. Germline V lookup: CDR1 SGHRS, CDR2 YFSETQ.

The chain joins TRBV5-1 to TRBJ2-4, with D perhaps matching TRBD2 (6 bases). The receptor was isolated from a human donor with classical Hodgkin lymphoma. The input for sequencing was peripheral blood mononuclear cells (PBMCs), taken before the fourth cycle of nivolumab. CDR3 protein: CASSRTEGGIQYF. In DNA form, the CDR3 reads TGCGCCAGCAGCCGGACGGAGGGCGGCATTCAGTACTTC.